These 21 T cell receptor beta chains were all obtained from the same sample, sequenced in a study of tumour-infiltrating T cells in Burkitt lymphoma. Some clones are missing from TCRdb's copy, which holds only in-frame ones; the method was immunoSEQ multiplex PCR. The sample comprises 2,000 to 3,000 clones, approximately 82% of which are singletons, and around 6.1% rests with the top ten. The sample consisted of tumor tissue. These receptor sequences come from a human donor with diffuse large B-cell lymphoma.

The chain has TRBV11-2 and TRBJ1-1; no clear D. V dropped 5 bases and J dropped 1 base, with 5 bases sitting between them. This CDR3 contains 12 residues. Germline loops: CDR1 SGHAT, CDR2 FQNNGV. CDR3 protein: CASSPGNTEAFF. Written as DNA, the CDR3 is TGTGCCAGCAGCCCGGGGAACACTGAAGCTTTCTTT.

The CDR3 sequence is CASTGDGEQYF. DNA of the CDR3: TGTGCCAGCACAGGGGACGGCGAGCAGTACTTC. The chain carries TRBV6-5 and TRBJ2-7, with a weak D call TRBD1 (6 bases). Per germline, CDR1 MNHEY and CDR2 SVGAGI. Trimming took off 7 bases at V and 6 bases at J, with 10 bases between the two ends. This CDR3 contains 11 residues.

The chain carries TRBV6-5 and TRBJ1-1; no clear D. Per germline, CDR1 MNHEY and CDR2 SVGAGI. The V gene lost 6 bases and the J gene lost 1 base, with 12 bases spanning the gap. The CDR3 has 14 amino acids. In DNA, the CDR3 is TGTGCCAGCAGCCACACGACGGAGAACACTGAAGCTTTCTTT. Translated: CASSHTTENTEAFF.

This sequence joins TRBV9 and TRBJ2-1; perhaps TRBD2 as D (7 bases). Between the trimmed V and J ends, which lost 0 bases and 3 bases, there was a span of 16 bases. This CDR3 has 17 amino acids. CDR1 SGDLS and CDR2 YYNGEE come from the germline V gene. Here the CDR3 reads CASSVDEPGGLYNEQFF. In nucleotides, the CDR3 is TGTGCCAGCAGCGTAGACGAGCCGGGGGGCCTCTACAATGAGCAGTTCTTC.

CDR3 protein: CASSYREIYEQYF. The CDR3 DNA reads TGCGCCAGCAGCTACCGGGAGATCTACGAGCAGTACTTC. The chain is built from TRBV5-1 and TRBJ2-7; TRBD2 is a possible D gene (6 bases). Germline assignment: CDR1 SGHRS and CDR2 YFSETQ. Trimming pared 3 bases from V and 3 bases from J, leaving 10 bases between. This CDR3 region has 13 residues.

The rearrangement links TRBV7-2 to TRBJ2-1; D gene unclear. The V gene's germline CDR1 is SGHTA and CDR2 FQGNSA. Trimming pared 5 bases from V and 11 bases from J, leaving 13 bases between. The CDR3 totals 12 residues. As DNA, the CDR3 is TGTGCCAGCAGCCACGATTTTGATAAGCAGTTCTTC. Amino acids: CASSHDFDKQFF.

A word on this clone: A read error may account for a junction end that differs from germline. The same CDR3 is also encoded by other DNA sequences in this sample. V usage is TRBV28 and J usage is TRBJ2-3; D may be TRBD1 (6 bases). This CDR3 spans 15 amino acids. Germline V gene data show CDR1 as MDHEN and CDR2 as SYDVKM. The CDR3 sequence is CASSFSRRGQDTQYF. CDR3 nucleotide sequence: TGTGCCAGCAGTTTTTCGAGACGGGGACAAGATACGCAATATTTT.

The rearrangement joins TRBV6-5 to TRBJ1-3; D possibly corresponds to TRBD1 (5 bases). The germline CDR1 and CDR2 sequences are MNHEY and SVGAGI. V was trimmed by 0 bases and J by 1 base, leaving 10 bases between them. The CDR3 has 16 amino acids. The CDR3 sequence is CASSYSRGRSGNTIYF. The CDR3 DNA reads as TGTGCCAGCAGTTACTCGAGGGGAAGGTCTGGAAACACCATATATTTT.

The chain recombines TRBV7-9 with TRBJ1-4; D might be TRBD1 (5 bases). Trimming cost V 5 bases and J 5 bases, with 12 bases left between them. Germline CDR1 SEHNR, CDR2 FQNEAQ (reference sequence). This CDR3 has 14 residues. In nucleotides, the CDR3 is TGTGCCAGCAGCACAGGTCAAGCGAATGAAAAACTGTTTTTT. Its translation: CASSTGQANEKLFF.

DNA of the CDR3: TGTGCCAGCCACGGGGGGCGTTACACCGGGGAGCTGTTTTTT. This encodes CASHGGRYTGELFF. The chain uses TRBV6-1 and TRBJ2-2; possibly TRBD2 for D (7 bases). The CDR3 is made up of 14 amino acids. V was trimmed by 8 bases and J by 3 bases, leaving 13 bases between them. The germline CDR1 and CDR2 sequences are MNHNS and SASEGT.

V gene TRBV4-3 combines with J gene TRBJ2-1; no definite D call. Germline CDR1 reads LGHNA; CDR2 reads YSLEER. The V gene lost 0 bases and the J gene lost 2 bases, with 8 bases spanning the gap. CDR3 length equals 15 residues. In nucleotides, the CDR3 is TGCGCCAGCAGCCAAGACGTTGATCCCTACAATGAGCAGTTCTTC. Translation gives CASSQDVDPYNEQFF.

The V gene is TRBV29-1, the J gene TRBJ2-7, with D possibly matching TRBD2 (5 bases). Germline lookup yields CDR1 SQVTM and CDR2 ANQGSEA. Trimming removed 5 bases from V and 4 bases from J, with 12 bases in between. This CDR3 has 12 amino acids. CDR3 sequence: CSVSEVAYEQYF. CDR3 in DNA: TGCAGCGTTTCGGAGGTGGCTTACGAGCAGTACTTC.

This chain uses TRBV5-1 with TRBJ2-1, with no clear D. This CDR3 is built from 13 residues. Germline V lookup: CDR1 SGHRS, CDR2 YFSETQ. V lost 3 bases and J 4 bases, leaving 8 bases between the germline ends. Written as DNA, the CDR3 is TGCGCCAGCAGCTGGACGCCTTACAATGAGCAGTTCTTC. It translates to CASSWTPYNEQFF.

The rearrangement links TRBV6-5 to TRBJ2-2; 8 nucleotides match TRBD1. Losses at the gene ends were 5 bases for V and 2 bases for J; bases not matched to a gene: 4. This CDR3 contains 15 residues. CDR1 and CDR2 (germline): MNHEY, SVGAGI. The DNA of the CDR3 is TGTGCCAGCAGTGCAGGGGGCGGAAACACCGGGGAGCTGTTTTTT. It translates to CASSAGGGNTGELFF.

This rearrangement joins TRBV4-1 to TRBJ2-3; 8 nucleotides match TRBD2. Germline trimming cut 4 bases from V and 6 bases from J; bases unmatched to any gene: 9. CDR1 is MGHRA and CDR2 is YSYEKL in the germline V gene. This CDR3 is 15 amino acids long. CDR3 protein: CASSLGTSLSDTQYF. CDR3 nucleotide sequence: TGCGCCAGCAGCCTCGGGACTAGTCTCTCTGATACGCAGTATTTT.

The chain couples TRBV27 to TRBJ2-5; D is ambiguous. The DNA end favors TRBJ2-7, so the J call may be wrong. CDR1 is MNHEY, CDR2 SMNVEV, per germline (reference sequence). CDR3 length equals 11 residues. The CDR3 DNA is TGTGCCAGCAGTGACTTCTACGAGCAGTACTTC. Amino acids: CASSDFYEQYF.

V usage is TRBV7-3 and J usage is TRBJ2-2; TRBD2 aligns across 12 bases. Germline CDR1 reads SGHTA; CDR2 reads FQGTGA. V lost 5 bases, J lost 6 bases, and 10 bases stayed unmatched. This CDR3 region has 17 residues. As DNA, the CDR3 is TGTGCCAGCAGCCCTGATCTAGCGGGAGGGCTGGCCGGGGAGCTGTTTTTT. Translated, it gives CASSPDLAGGLAGELFF.

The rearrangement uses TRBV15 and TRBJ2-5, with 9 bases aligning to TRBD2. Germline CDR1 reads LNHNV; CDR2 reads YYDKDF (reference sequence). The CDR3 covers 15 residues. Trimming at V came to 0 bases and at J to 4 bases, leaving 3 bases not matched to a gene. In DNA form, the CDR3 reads TGTGCCACCAGCAGAGAGCGGGGGGGCGGAGAGACCCAGTACTTC. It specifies CATSRERGGGETQYF. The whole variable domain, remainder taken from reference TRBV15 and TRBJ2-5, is DAMVIQNPRYQVTQFGKPVTLSCSQTLNHNVMYWYQQKSSQAPKLLFHYYDKDFNNEADTPDNFQSRRPNTSFCFLDIRSPGLGDTAMYLCATSRERGGGETQYFGPGTRLLVL.

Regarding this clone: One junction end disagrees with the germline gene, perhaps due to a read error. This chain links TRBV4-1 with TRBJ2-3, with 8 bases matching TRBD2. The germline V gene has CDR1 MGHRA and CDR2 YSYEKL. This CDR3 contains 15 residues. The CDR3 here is CVSSQASGGPDTQYF. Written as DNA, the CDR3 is TGCGTCAGCAGCCAAGCATCGGGGGGGCCAGATACGCAGTATTTT.

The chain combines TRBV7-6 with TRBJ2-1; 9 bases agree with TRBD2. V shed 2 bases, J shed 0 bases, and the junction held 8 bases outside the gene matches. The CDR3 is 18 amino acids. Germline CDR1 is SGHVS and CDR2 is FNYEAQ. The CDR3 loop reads CASSLNELAGFSYNEQFF. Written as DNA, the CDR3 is TGTGCCAGCAGCTTAAATGAACTAGCGGGCTTCTCCTACAATGAGCAGTTCTTC.

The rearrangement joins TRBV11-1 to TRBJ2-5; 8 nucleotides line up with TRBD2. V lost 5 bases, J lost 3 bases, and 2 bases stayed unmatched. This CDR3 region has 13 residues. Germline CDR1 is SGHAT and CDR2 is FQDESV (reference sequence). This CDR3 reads CASSLTSEETQYF. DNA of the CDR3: TGTGCCAGCAGCCTGACTAGCGAAGAGACCCAGTACTTC. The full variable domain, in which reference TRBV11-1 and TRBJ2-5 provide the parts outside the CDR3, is EAEVAQSPRYKITEKSQAVAFWCDPISGHATLYWYRQILGQGPELLVQFQDESVVDDSQLPKDRFSAERLKGVDSTLKIQPAELGDSAMYLCASSLTSEETQYFGPGTRLLVL.